The present TCR beta chain was sequenced within a study of T cell responses to AZD1222 COVID-19 vaccine. On this clone itself: Its antigen remains unknown.

The CDR3 totals 12 residues. Trimming stripped 8 bases from V and 1 base from J, with 6 bases between. Germline V gives CDR1 MNHEY, CDR2 SMNVEV (reference sequence). General observations from the study: AZD1222 recipients seropositive at baseline numbered only five to seven. Targets within unmutated variant regions were reportedly found for nearly half of spike-specific TCRs.

Sequenced by immunoSEQ multiplex PCR; TCRdb stores in-frame clones only, minus some. The data hold some 150,000 clones, with 90% to 95% observed a single time. This receptor was taken from an adult in good health. The material was peripheral blood, obtained on day 0 of MenACWY control vaccination. The chain combines TRBV27 with TRBJ1-5, with D unclear. The CDR3 here is CASEKSNQPQHF. The DNA for the CDR3 is TGTGCCAGCGAAAAAAGCAATCAGCCCCAGCATTTT.